These 32 T cell receptor beta chains share one sample of origin, sequenced in a study of shared clonotypes between healthy human individuals. The naive CD8 subset, CD45RO-negative cells positively selected for CCR7, excluded terminally differentiated effector memory CD45RA+ cells. TCRdb's table, derived via immunoSEQ multiplex PCR, lists solely in-frame clones and lacks some. This table has 700,000 to 950,000 clones, 96% appearing once. Sequences were obtained from naive CD8+ T cells sorted from blood. All receptors derive from a man aged 30 to 39 in good health.

The chain has TRBV19 and TRBJ2-7; possibly TRBD1 for D (6 bases). The length of the CDR3 is 15 residues. V lost 3 bases and J 0 bases, leaving 12 bases between the germline ends. Looked up from germline, CDR1 is LNHDA and CDR2 is SQIVND (reference sequence). The CDR3 coding sequence is TGTGCCAGTAGTATCGGTGTGGACAGCTCCTACGAGCAGTACTTC. It codes for CASSIGVDSSYEQYF.

About this clone itself: Germline is not matched at one junction end, which may reflect a read error. The V call is TRBV7-7, the J call TRBJ2-5; 12 nucleotides agree with TRBD1. The CDR3 length is 15 residues. The germline V gene has CDR1 SSHAT and CDR2 FNYEAQ (reference sequence). CDR3 DNA: TGTGCTAGCAGCGGGGGACAGGGGGCGAGGGAGACCCAGTACTTC. Translating it yields CASSGGQGARETQYF. Based on the CDR3 plus reference TRBV7-7 and TRBJ2-5, the full variable domain is GAGVSQSPRYKVTKRGQDVTLRCDPISSHATLYWYQQALGQGPEFLTYFNYEAQPDKSGLPSDRFSAERPEGSISTLTIQRTEQRDSAMYRCASSGGQGARETQYFGPGTRLLVL.

About this clone itself: The same CDR3 also results from other DNA sequences found in this sample. The gene calls are TRBV5-1 and TRBJ2-7, with 8 bases aligning to TRBD1. The V gene end was trimmed by 0 bases and the J gene end by 4 bases; junction bases not matched to a gene: 3. The V gene's germline CDR1 is SGHRS and CDR2 YFSETQ. The CDR3 covers 14 residues. In DNA form, the CDR3 reads TGCGCCAGCAGCTTGGCACAGGGGGTGTACGAGCAGTACTTC. It specifies CASSLAQGVYEQYF.

As to this clone: Other DNA sequences of this sample code for an identical CDR3. The chain recombines TRBV5-6 with TRBJ2-7; D perhaps matches TRBD2 (6 bases). With 2 bases removed from V and 0 bases from J, the gap between germline ends came to 6 bases. The CDR3 totals 13 residues. Germline CDR1 reads SGHDT; CDR2 reads YYEEEE. The CDR3 region is CASSFGGSYEQYF. The CDR3 bases are TGTGCCAGCAGCTTCGGGGGCTCCTACGAGCAGTACTTC.

The chain recombines TRBV27 with TRBJ2-2, with no clear D. Between the trimmed V and J ends, which lost 4 bases and 4 bases, there was a span of 10 bases. CDR3 length: 14 amino acids. CDR1 and CDR2 (germline): MNHEY, SMNVEV (reference sequence). Here the CDR3 DNA reads TGTGCCAGCAGTTACACGGGTAGCACCGGGGAGCTGTTTTTT. It is translated as CASSYTGSTGELFF.

Only one count was recorded for this clone. The rearrangement links TRBV6-5 to TRBJ2-7; a possible D gene is TRBD1 (5 bases). Deletions cut 3 bases from V and 2 bases from J, with 8 bases between. The CDR3 extends over 13 amino acids. CDR1 and CDR2 from the germline V gene are MNHEY and SVGAGI. The CDR3 DNA follows: TGTGCCAGCAGTTATCAGGGTCCCTACGAGCAGTACTTC. This encodes CASSYQGPYEQYF.

This rearrangement joins TRBV19 to TRBJ2-1; D is unclear. Germline V lookup: CDR1 LNHDA, CDR2 SQIVND (reference sequence). Trimming removed 6 bases at V and 0 bases at J, with 12 bases between. The CDR3 has 15 amino acids. CDR3 loop: CASRLGSSSYNEQFF. CDR3 DNA sequence: TGTGCCAGTAGATTGGGGTCGAGCTCCTACAATGAGCAGTTCTTC.

The chain links TRBV7-9 to TRBJ2-2; TRBD2 might be the D (5 bases). This CDR3 has 13 amino acids. CDR1 is SEHNR, CDR2 FQNEAQ, per germline (reference sequence). The V and J ends lost 5 bases and 1 base respectively, with 5 bases between them. The CDR3 DNA reads TGTGCCAGCAGCCGGGAGAACACCGGGGAGCTGTTTTTT. Its translation is CASSRENTGELFF.

The chain has TRBV18 and TRBJ2-7; 7 bases align to TRBD2. V shed 0 bases and J 2 bases; nucleotides not matched to a gene: 10. This CDR3 has 17 residues. Germline CDR1 reads KGHSH; CDR2 reads LQKENI. CDR3 sequence reads: CASSPPIEAGTTYEQYF. CDR3 coding DNA: TGTGCCAGCTCACCACCGATTGAAGCGGGGACCACCTACGAGCAGTACTTC.

This chain joins TRBV7-3 and TRBJ2-3; 9 bases match TRBD2. V lost 5 bases, J lost 3 bases, and 6 bases stayed unmatched. This CDR3 has 15 residues. Germline V gene data show CDR1 as SGHTA and CDR2 as FQGTGA. The CDR3 DNA reads TGTGCCAGCAGCCAGTTTAGCGGGAGAACAGATACGCAGTATTTT. Encoded protein: CASSQFSGRTDTQYF. The full variable domain, in which reference TRBV7-3 and TRBJ2-3 provide the parts outside the CDR3, is GAGVSQTPSNKVTEKGKYVELRCDPISGHTALYWYRQSLGQGPEFLIYFQGTGAADDSGLPNDRFFAVRPEGSVSTLKIQRTERGDSAVYLCASSQFSGRTDTQYFGPGTRLTVL.

The rearrangement joins TRBV4-1 to TRBJ2-1; D gene unclear. The CDR3 loop spans 15 amino acids. The germline CDR1 and CDR2 sequences are MGHRA and YSYEKL. V was trimmed by 6 bases and J by 5 bases, leaving 17 bases between them. CDR3 residues: CASSPDQAQHNEQFF. CDR3 DNA sequence: TGCGCCAGCAGTCCCGATCAGGCCCAGCACAATGAGCAGTTCTTC.

This chain connects TRBV7-3 to TRBJ2-1; 11 bases match TRBD2. Germline values: CDR1 SGHTA, CDR2 FQGTGA. This CDR3 is 16 amino acids long. Germline trimming cut 2 bases from V and 7 bases from J; bases unmatched to any gene: 7. CDR3 bases: TGTGCCAGCAGCTTATTAACTAGCGGGAGAAATAATGAGCAGTTCTTC. Protein sequence: CASSLLTSGRNNEQFF.

The J gene is TRBJ2-7, the V gene TRBV27; TRBD2 matches 7 bases. Looked up from germline, CDR1 is MNHEY and CDR2 is SMNVEV (reference sequence). This CDR3 is 20 amino acids long. Trimming removed 5 bases from V and 0 bases from J; junction bases left unmatched: 22. The CDR3 nucleotides are TGTGCCAGCAGTATTAGCCCCTCGGTCATAAGGACTAGTCGCTCCTACGAGCAGTACTTC. This sequence encodes CASSISPSVIRTSRSYEQYF.

The J gene is TRBJ2-2, the V gene TRBV6-6; 7 positions agree with TRBD1. The CDR3 is 16 amino acids. CDR1 and CDR2 (germline): MNHNY, SVGAGI (reference sequence). V lost 0 bases, J lost 3 bases, and 4 bases stayed unmatched. CDR3 in amino acids: CASSYSVGGDTGELFF. In DNA, the CDR3 is TGTGCCAGCAGTTACTCGGTAGGGGGCGACACCGGGGAGCTGTTTTTT.

With respect to this clone: At one boundary the junction diverges from the germline segment, which might be a read error. V gene TRBV29-1 combines with J gene TRBJ2-1; 10 bases line up with TRBD2. From germline, CDR1 is SQVTM and CDR2 ANQGSEA. There are 12 residues in the CDR3. The CDR3 loop is CSLEREGSEQFF. CDR3 DNA sequence: TGCAGCCTTGAGCGGGAGGGAAGTGAGCAGTTCTTC.

The J gene is TRBJ1-5, the V gene TRBV6-5; D gene ambiguous. This CDR3 comprises 15 residues. V was pared by 0 bases and J by 6 bases, with 12 bases between. CDR1 and CDR2 from the germline V gene are MNHEY and SVGAGI. CDR3 sequence reads: CASSYSSGPGQPQHF. CDR3 in DNA: TGTGCCAGCAGTTACTCGAGTGGGCCCGGTCAGCCCCAGCATTTT.

V usage is TRBV7-9 and J usage is TRBJ1-1; perhaps TRBD1 as D (6 bases). The CDR3 has 15 amino acids. The germline gives CDR1 SEHNR, CDR2 FQNEAQ (reference sequence). V was cut by 5 bases and J by 1 base, with 14 bases left in between. CDR3 coding DNA: TGTGCCAGCAGCAGGCCCGGGACAAAGAACACTGAAGCTTTCTTT. Protein: CASSRPGTKNTEAFF.

Here the CDR3 DNA reads TGTGCCAGCAGCCGGCAGACAGATACGCAGTATTTT. It codes for CASSRQTDTQYF. V is TRBV7-6 and J is TRBJ2-3; D gene unclear. This CDR3 has 12 amino acids. The germline V and J ends were trimmed by 5 bases and 3 bases, with 6 bases remaining between them. The germline V gene encodes CDR1 SGHVS and CDR2 FNYEAQ. Using reference TRBV7-6 and TRBJ2-3 for the parts outside the CDR3, the full variable domain is GAGVSQSPRYKVTKRGQDVALRCDPISGHVSLYWYRQALGQGPEFLTYFNYEAQQDKSGLPNDRFSAERPEGSISTLTIQRTEQRDSAMYRCASSRQTDTQYFGPGTRLTVL.

The rearrangement links TRBV28 to TRBJ2-5; D call uncertain. V was pared by 7 bases and J by 0 bases, with 9 bases between. Germline-derived CDR1 and CDR2 are MDHEN and SYDVKM. The CDR3 is 13 residues long. As DNA, the CDR3 is TGTGCCAGCAAGACCTTGTACCAAGAGACCCAGTACTTC. Translating gives CASKTLYQETQYF.

This clone was detected once. The rearrangement links TRBV19 to TRBJ1-5; D ambiguous. CDR1 LNHDA and CDR2 SQIVND come from the germline V gene (reference sequence). V was cut by 3 bases and J by 0 bases, with 6 bases left in between. This CDR3 is built from 14 residues. CDR3 in amino acids: CASSILNSNQPQHF. CDR3 bases: TGTGCCAGTAGTATCCTTAATAGCAATCAGCCCCAGCATTTT.

V usage is TRBV19 and J usage is TRBJ1-2, with D unresolved. V lost 3 bases to trimming and J lost 2 bases, with 7 bases between them. CDR1 LNHDA and CDR2 SQIVND come from the germline V gene (reference sequence). This CDR3 spans 13 amino acids. The CDR3 reads CASSMARNYGYTF. The CDR3 nucleotides read TGTGCCAGTAGTATGGCCCGGAACTATGGCTACACCTTC.

The gene calls are TRBV4-1 and TRBJ2-3, with D tentatively TRBD2 (6 bases). The CDR3 extends over 16 amino acids. CDR1 is MGHRA, CDR2 YSYEKL, per germline. The germline V and J ends were trimmed by 1 base and 6 bases, with 17 bases remaining between them. The CDR3 loop reads CASSQGDFRAGDTQYF. The CDR3 DNA follows: TGCGCCAGCAGCCAAGGCGATTTCAGGGCGGGGGATACGCAGTATTTT.

DNA of the CDR3: TGTGCCACCAGCAGAGAGCGACACTTCTGGCAAGAATACAATGAGCAGTTCTTC. Translating it yields CATSRERHFWQEYNEQFF. V is TRBV15 and J is TRBJ2-1; D is uncertain. The CDR3 runs to 18 residues. Trimming shortened V by 0 bases and J by 4 bases, and 19 bases separated the two germline ends. Germline loops: CDR1 LNHNV, CDR2 YYDKDF (reference sequence).

The chain is built from TRBV4-2 and TRBJ2-7; a possible D gene is TRBD1 (7 bases). V was clipped by 0 bases and J by 9 bases, with 12 bases between them. Germline CDR1 LGHNA, CDR2 YNFKEQ. The CDR3 is made up of 13 amino acids. In DNA form, the CDR3 reads TGTGCCAGCAGCCAAGAGGCAGGGGGGACGCAGTACTTC. Protein product: CASSQEAGGTQYF.

The CDR3 nucleotides are TGTGCCAGCAGTTTATCAGACACCTACGAGCAGTACTTC. This gives the protein CASSLSDTYEQYF. The chain carries TRBV28 and TRBJ2-7, with D unclear. This CDR3 is built from 13 residues. Trimming cost V 1 base and J 2 bases, with 6 bases left between them. Germline loops: CDR1 MDHEN, CDR2 SYDVKM.

The chain joins TRBV5-4 to TRBJ2-7; D is ambiguous. This CDR3 region has 13 residues. Per germline, CDR1 SGHNT and CDR2 YYREEE (reference sequence). V gave up 4 bases and J gave up 6 bases, with 14 bases separating them. The CDR3, as DNA: TGTGCCAGCAGCCCCGTCGAAGTCAGCGAGCAGTACTTC. Translated: CASSPVEVSEQYF.

Comment on this clone: The sample has other DNA sequences that encode this CDR3 too. The J gene is TRBJ2-7, the V gene TRBV27; no definite D call. Germline loops: CDR1 MNHEY, CDR2 SMNVEV (reference sequence). Trimming left V 3 bases short and J 0 bases short, with 6 bases between. The CDR3 totals 13 residues. The CDR3 bases are TGTGCCAGCAGTTTGAGCCCCTCCTACGAGCAGTACTTC. Protein sequence: CASSLSPSYEQYF.

The chain joins TRBV5-1 to TRBJ2-1, with 13 bases that match TRBD2. The V gene's germline CDR1 is SGHRS and CDR2 YFSETQ. CDR3 size: 14 residues. V shed 2 bases and J 8 bases; nucleotides not matched to a gene: 1. The CDR3: CASSLLAGGYEQFF. In nucleotides, the CDR3 is TGCGCCAGCAGCTTACTAGCGGGAGGGTATGAGCAGTTCTTC.

A single count supports this clone. One end of the junction does not line up with germline, which may come from a read error. The gene calls are TRBV11-2 and TRBJ2-3, with D perhaps TRBD1 or TRBD2 (5 bases each). This CDR3 is built from 13 residues. CDR1 is SGHAT, CDR2 FQNNGV, per germline. The CDR3 region has the DNA TGTGCCAGCAGCTCAGAAACCGGGACCAGCTATGATTTT. It encodes CASSSETGTSYDF. Full variable domain (outside the CDR3, taken from reference TRBV11-2 and TRBJ2-3): EAGVAQSPRYKIIEKRQSVAFWCNPISGHATLYWYQQILGQGPKLLIQFQNNGVVDDSQLPKDRFSAERLKGVDSTLKIQPAKLEDSAVYLCASSSETGTSYDFGPGTRLTVL.

V gene TRBV6-5 combines with J gene TRBJ2-3; 7 bases are a match to TRBD2. Trimming at V came to 2 bases and at J to 6 bases, leaving 8 bases not matched to a gene. The germline CDR1 and CDR2 sequences are MNHEY and SVGAGI. CDR3 length equals 15 residues. The CDR3: CASSYRETSRDTQYF. Here the CDR3 DNA reads TGTGCCAGCAGTTACCGAGAGACTAGCCGCGATACGCAGTATTTT.

About this clone itself: Other DNA sequences of this sample code for an identical CDR3. This chain uses TRBV27 with TRBJ2-2, with D possibly matching TRBD1 (5 bases). V was cut by 5 bases and J by 4 bases, with 5 bases left in between. Looked up from germline, CDR1 is MNHEY and CDR2 is SMNVEV (reference sequence). The CDR3 runs 12 residues. CDR3 in amino acids: CASSRGTGELFF. CDR3 sequence (DNA): TGTGCCAGCAGTAGGGGCACCGGGGAGCTGTTTTTT.

This clone was counted a single time. V gene TRBV28 combines with J gene TRBJ2-7; either TRBD1 or TRBD2 may fit D (5 bases each). The V gene's germline CDR1 is MDHEN and CDR2 SYDVKM. The germline V and J ends were trimmed by 2 bases and 5 bases, with 19 bases remaining between them. CDR3 length equals 16 residues. The CDR3 sequence is CASSLLSGAGSHEQYF. As DNA, the CDR3 is TGTGCCAGCAGTTTACTCTCCGGGGCAGGTAGCCACGAGCAGTACTTC.